This T cell receptor beta chain is drawn from a study of blood T cell repertoires in COVID-19 (dated by TCRdb to 2018 to 2021). Regarding the research as a whole: The collaborator samples originated in the United States, Italy and Spain and spanned the acute and convalescent phases of COVID-19. The material from the prospective study consisted of cDNA or gDNA derived from T cells, B-cell-depleted T cells, or PBMCs. Subjects who had been exposed to COVID-19, were actively infected with it, or had recovered from it provided the deeply sampled blood TCRbeta repertoires that made up the dataset. The repertoires were released in a freely available public database meant as a resource for research on the immune response to SARS-CoV-2. Samples came from the ongoing ImmuneRACE study (first 160 participants) plus 1,254 subjects from 6 global collaborators. The sample metadata nearly always contained a de-identified subject ID, COVID-19 status, age in years and sex. HLA class I and class II types, where available, came from metadata supplied by the sample provider rather than from assay-based typing.

The CDR3 numbers 15 residues from cysteine through phenylalanine. Only CDR3 DNA is held: 45 bases, read in frame from base 1. V is reduced by 2 bases and J by 7 bases, leaving a spacing of 17 bases between them. In the germline V gene, CDR1 corresponds to MDHEN and CDR2 to SYDVKM. Participants in the prospective study were aged roughly 18 to 100 years, lived in approximately 26 United States geographic areas, and enrolled through a virtual design. In the prospective study, participants were assigned to cohorts based on the clinical history participants reported in a screening survey and a study questionnaire. Recovered participants in ImmuneRACE Cohort 3 were defined as having two consecutive negative NP/OP PCR tests, clearance from a healthcare professional, or resolution of symptoms. In the prospective study, mobile phlebotomists collected whole blood, serum and a nasopharyngeal or oropharyngeal swab from each participant. Additional blood draws and questionnaires over a 2-month period could optionally be provided by prospective study participants. Prospective study blood samples were shipped either frozen or at room temperature before DNA extraction.

The immunoSEQ Assay, a bias-controlled multiplex PCR, was used to amplify TCRbeta CDR3 regions from genomic DNA. As for the authors' bioinformatics: The number of nucleated cells in each sample was estimated by amplification of reference gene primers within the assay. To quantify the absolute abundance of each unique TCRbeta CDR3 rearrangement, sequence reads were collapsed and filtered. For each sample, productive Simpson clonality was calculated by taking the square root of Simpson's diversity index across productive rearrangements. TCRdb re-hosts the immuneACCESS table, in-frame sequences only. Its copies lack some clones; in the studies checked, an unresolved V gene accounts for under half of them, and the cause for the rest is not known. The V and J calls and clone size were taken over from that table, and D and trimming were inferred from the DNA. This sample lists roughly 160,000 clones; roughly four fifths were detected once. The biggest ten clones account for about 12% of the sample.

What the study reported, not specific to this receptor: Clinical and demographic metadata were provided uncurated, with the amount varying by source and participant.

A word on this clone: The clone's antigen remains unknown. No much larger clonotype is one base removed from it; base qualities were not supplied.

Sequencing input: PBMCs or T cells enriched from blood (not recorded which). The TCR originated in a man over 45 who had recovered from COVID-19. This chain is built from TRBV28 and TRBJ1-1; 6 matching bases give a weak D call of TRBD1. The CDR3 sequence is CASSLGGTLKYEAFF. In nucleotides, the sequence is TGTGCCAGCAGTTTAGGGGGCACTCTAAAATATGAAGCTTTCTTT.